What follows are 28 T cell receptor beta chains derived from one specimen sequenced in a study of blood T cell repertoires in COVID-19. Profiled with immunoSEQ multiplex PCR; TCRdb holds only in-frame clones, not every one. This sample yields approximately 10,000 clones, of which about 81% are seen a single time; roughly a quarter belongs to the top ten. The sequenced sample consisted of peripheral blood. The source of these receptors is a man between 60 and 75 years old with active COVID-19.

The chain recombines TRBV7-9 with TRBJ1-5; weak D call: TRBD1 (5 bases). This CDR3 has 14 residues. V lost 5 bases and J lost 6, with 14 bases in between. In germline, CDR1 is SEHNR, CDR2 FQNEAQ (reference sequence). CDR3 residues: CASSEITGGQPQHF. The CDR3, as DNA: TGTGCCAGCAGCGAAATAACGGGGGGTCAGCCCCAGCATTTT. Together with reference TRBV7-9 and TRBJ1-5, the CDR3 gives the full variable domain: DTGVSQNPRHKITKRGQNVTFRCDPISEHNRLYWYRQTLGQGPEFLTYFQNEAQLEKSRLLSDRFSAERPKGSFSTLEIQRTEQGDSAMYLCASSEITGGQPQHFGDGTRLSIL.

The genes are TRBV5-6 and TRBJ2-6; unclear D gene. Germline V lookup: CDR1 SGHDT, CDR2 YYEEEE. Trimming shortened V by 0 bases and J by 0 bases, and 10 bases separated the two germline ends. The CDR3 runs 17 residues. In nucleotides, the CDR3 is TGTGCCAGCAGCTTGGCAGTTTCTTCCTCTGGGGCCAACGTCCTGACTTTC. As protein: CASSLAVSSSGANVLTF.

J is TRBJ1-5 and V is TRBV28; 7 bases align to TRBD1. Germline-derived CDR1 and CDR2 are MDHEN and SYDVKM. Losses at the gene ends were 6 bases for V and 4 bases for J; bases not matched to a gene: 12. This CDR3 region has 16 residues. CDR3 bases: TGTGCCAGCAGCCCACCCGGAGGGGGCTATAATCAGCCCCAGCATTTT. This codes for CASSPPGGGYNQPQHF.

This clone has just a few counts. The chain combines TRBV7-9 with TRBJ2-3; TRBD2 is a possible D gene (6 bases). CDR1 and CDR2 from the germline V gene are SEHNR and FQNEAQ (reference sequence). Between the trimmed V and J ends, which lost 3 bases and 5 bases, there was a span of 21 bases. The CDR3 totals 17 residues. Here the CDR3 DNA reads TGTGCCAGCAGCTTGGATGACGGGACTCCTAGGGGAGATACGCAGTATTTT. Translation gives CASSLDDGTPRGDTQYF.

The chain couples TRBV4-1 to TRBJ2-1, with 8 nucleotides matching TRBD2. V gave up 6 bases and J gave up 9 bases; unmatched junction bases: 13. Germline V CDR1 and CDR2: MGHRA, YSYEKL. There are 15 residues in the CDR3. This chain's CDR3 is CASRGHSGTGGEQFF. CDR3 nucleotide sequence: TGCGCCAGCAGGGGACATAGCGGGACCGGCGGTGAGCAGTTCTTC.

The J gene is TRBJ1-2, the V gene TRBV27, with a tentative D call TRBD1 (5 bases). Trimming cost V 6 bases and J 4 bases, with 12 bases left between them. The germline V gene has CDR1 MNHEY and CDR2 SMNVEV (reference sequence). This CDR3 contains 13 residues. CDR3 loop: CASRPQGFYGYTF. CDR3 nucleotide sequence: TGTGCCAGCAGACCCCAGGGCTTCTATGGCTACACCTTC.

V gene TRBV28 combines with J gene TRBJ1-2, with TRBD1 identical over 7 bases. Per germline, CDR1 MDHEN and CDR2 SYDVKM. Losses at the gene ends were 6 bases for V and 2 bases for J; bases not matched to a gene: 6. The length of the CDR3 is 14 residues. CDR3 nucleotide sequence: TGTGCCAGCAGAGGGCAGGGGGGCAACTATGGCTACACCTTC. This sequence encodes CASRGQGGNYGYTF.

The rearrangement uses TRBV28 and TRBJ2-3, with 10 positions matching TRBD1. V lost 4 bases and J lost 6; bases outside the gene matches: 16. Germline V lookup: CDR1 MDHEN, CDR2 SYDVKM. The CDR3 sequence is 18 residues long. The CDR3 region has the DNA TGTGCCAGCAGTTCTCATATGGGGGACAGGGGAATCACCGATACGCAGTATTTT. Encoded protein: CASSSHMGDRGITDTQYF.

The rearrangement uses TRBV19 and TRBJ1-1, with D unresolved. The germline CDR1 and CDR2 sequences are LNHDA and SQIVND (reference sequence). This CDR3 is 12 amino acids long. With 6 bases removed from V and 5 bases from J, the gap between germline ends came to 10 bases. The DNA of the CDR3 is TGTGCCAGTAGAGCTGACGGGACTGAAGCTTTCTTT. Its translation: CASRADGTEAFF.

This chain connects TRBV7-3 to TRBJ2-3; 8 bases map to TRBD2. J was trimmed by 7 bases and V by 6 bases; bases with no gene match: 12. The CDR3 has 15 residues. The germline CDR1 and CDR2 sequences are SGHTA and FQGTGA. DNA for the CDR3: TGTGCCAGCAGTAGTTCGGGGGGGCTAGTGAATACGCAGTATTTT. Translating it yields CASSSSGGLVNTQYF.

CDR3 protein: CASSSSLLGEAFF. CDR3 nucleotide sequence: TGTGCCAGCAGTTCTTCACTCCTAGGTGAAGCTTTCTTT. V is TRBV6-2 or TRBV6-3 and J is TRBJ1-1; the D is unclear. Germline CDR1 MNHEY, CDR2 SVGEGT. V lost 4 bases and J lost 7, with 13 bases in between. The CDR3 sequence is 13 residues long.

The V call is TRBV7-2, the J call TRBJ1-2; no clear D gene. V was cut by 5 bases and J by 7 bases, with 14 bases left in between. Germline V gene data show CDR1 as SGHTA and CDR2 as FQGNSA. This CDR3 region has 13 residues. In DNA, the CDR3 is TGTGCCAGCAGCCCCCCATTCCCCGGTGGCTACACCTTC. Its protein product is CASSPPFPGGYTF.

CDR3 region: CASSQGTGGGQETQYF. The CDR3 DNA follows: TGTGCCAGCAGTCAAGGGACAGGGGGTGGTCAAGAGACCCAGTACTTC. This chain links TRBV6-1 with TRBJ2-5; TRBD1 matches at 11 bases. Germline lookup yields CDR1 MNHNS and CDR2 SASEGT. The CDR3 covers 16 residues. V trimming: 5 bases; J trimming: 2 bases; junction bases outside the gene matches: 7.

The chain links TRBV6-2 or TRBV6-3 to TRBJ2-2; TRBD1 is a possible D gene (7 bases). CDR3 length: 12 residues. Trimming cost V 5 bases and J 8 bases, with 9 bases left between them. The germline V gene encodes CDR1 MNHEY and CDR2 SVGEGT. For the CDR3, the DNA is TGTGCCAGCAGTGCGGGACAGGGGGAGCTGTTTTTT. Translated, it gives CASSAGQGELFF.

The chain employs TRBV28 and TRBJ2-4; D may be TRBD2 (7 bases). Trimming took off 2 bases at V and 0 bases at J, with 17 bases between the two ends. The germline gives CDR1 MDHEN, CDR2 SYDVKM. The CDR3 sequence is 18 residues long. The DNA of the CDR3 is TGTGCCAGCAGTTTACTAGCTGGGGGGGGCCTAGCCAAAAACATTCAGTACTTC. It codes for CASSLLAGGGLAKNIQYF. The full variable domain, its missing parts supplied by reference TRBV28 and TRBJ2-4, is DVKVTQSSRYLVKRTGEKVFLECVQDMDHENMFWYRQDPGLGLRLIYFSYDVKMKEKGDIPEGYSVSREKKERFSLILESASTNQTSMYLCASSLLAGGGLAKNIQYFGAGTRLSVL.

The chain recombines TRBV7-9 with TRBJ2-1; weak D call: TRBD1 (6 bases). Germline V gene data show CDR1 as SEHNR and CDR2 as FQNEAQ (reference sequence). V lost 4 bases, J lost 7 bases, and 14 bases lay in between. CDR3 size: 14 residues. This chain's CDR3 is CASSSTNRVNEQFF. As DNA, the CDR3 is TGTGCCAGCAGCTCGACGAACAGGGTGAATGAGCAGTTCTTC.

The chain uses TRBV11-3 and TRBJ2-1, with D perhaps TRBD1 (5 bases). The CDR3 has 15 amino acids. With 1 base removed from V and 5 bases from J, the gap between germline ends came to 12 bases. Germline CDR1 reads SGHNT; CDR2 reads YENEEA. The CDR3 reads CASSLGGRADNEQFF. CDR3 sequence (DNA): TGTGCCAGCAGCTTAGGGGGCAGAGCAGACAATGAGCAGTTCTTC.

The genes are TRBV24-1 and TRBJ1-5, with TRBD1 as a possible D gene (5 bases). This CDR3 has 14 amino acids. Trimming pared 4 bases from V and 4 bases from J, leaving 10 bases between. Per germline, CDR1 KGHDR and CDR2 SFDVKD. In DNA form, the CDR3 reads TGTGCCACCAGTGACATGACAGTTAATCAGCCCCAGCATTTT. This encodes CATSDMTVNQPQHF.

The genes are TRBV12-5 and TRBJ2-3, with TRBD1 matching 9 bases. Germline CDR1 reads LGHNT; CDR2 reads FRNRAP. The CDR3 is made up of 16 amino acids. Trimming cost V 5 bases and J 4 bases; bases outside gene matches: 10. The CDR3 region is CASGTTGGGEADTQYF. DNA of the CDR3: TGTGCTAGTGGTACTACAGGGGGCGGAGAAGCAGATACGCAGTATTTT. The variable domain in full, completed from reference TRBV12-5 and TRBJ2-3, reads DARVTQTPRHKVTEMGQEVTMRCQPILGHNTVFWYRQTMMQGLELLAYFRNRAPLDDSGMPKDRFSAEMPDATLATLKIQPSEPRDSAVYFCASGTTGGGEADTQYFGPGTRLTVL.

Here the CDR3 reads CASSRDRDYGYTF. The CDR3 DNA is TGTGCCAGCTCACGGGACAGGGACTATGGCTACACCTTC. The rearrangement joins TRBV18 to TRBJ1-2; TRBD1 agrees at 9 bases. Trimming at V came to 4 bases and at J to 3 bases, leaving 0 bases not matched to a gene. There are 13 residues in the CDR3. CDR1 is KGHSH, CDR2 LQKENI, per germline.

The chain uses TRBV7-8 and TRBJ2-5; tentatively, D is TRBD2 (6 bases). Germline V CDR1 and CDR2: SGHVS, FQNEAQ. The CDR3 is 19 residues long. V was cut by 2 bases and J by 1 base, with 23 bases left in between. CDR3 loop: CASSLPNWQRVPFQETQYF. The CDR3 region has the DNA TGTGCCAGCAGCTTACCCAACTGGCAGCGGGTACCCTTCCAAGAGACCCAGTACTTC.

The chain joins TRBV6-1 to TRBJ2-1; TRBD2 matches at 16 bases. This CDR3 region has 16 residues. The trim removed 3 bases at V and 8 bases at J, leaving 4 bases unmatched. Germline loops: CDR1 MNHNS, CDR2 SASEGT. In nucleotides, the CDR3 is TGTGCCAGCAGTGAGGGGACTAGCGGGAGGGGTGATGAGCAGTTCTTC. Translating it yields CASSEGTSGRGDEQFF.

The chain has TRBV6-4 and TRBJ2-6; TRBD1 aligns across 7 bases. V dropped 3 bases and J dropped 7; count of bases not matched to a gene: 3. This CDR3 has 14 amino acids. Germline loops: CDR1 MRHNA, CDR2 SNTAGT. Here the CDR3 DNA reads TGTGCCAGCAGTGAAACAGGGGCCGCCAACGTCCTGACTTTC. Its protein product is CASSETGAANVLTF.

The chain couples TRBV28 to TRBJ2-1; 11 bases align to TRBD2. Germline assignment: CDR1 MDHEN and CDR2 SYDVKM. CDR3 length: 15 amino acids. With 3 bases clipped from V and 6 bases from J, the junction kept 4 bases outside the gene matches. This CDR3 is CASSFIGLAGNEQFF. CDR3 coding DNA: TGTGCCAGCAGTTTTATAGGACTAGCGGGCAATGAGCAGTTCTTC.

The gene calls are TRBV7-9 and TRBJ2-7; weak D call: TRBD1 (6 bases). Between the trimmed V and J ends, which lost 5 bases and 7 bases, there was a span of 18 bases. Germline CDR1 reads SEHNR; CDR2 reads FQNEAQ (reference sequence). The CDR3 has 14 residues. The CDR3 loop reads CASSLGQRTGEQYF. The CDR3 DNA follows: TGTGCCAGCAGCCTTGGACAGCGGACCGGGGAGCAGTACTTC.

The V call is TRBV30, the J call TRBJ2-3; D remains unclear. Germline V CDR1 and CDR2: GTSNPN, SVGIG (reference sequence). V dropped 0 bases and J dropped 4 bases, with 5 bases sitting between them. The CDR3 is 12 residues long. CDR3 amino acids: CAWSVSADTQYF. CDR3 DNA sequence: TGTGCCTGGAGTGTATCTGCAGATACGCAGTATTTT.

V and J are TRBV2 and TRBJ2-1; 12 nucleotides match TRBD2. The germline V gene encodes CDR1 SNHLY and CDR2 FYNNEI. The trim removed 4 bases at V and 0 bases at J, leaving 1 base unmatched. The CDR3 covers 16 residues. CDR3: CASSGTSGNSYNEQFF. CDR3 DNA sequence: TGTGCCAGCAGTGGGACTAGCGGGAACTCCTACAATGAGCAGTTCTTC.

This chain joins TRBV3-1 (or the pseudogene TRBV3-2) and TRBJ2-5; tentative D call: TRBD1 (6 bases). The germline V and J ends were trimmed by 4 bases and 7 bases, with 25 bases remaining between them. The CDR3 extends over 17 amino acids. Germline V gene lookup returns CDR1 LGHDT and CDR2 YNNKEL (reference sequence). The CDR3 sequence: CASSRNPGASSAGTQYF. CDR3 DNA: TGTGCCAGCAGCCGGAACCCAGGGGCCTCCTCCGCAGGGACCCAGTACTTC.